Presented here are 6 T cell receptor beta chains from one specimen sequenced in a study of blood T cell repertoires in COVID-19. Using immunoSEQ multiplex PCR, the repertoire was profiled, and TCRdb retains in-frame clones only, with some absent. The table shows around 270,000 clones, with about 89% occurring only once. The sample comprised peripheral blood. These receptors originate from a man in his forties with acute or convalescent COVID-19.

This clone was found many times. This chain links TRBV18 with TRBJ1-1, with D perhaps matching TRBD1 (5 bases). V lost 2 bases and J 2 bases, leaving 12 bases between the germline ends. The CDR3 is made up of 15 amino acids. Germline V lookup: CDR1 KGHSH, CDR2 LQKENI. CDR3 sequence reads: CASSPGRQGNTEAFF. CDR3 bases: TGTGCCAGCTCACCAGGGCGGCAGGGTAACACTGAAGCTTTCTTT.

The CDR3 coding sequence is TGTGCCAGTACGGAGGGGAGTACAGCTAACTATGGCTACACCTTC. This sequence encodes CASTEGSTANYGYTF. This chain links TRBV19 with TRBJ1-2, with D perhaps TRBD1 (5 bases). Germline V CDR1 and CDR2: LNHDA, SQIVND (reference sequence). Deletions cut 7 bases from V and 0 bases from J, with 15 bases between. This CDR3 is built from 15 residues.

The V call is TRBV14, the J call TRBJ1-6; perhaps TRBD1 as D (6 bases). The CDR3 runs 18 residues. The germline V gene has CDR1 SGHDN and CDR2 FVKESK. V was pared by 5 bases and J by 3 bases, with 20 bases between. CDR3 sequence (DNA): TGTGCCAGCAGCGGACGGACCGTTCTGACAGGCTATAATTCACCCCTCCACTTT. This encodes CASSGRTVLTGYNSPLHF. The variable domain in full, completed from reference TRBV14 and TRBJ1-6, reads EAGVTQFPSHSVIEKGQTVTLRCDPISGHDNLYWYRRVMGKEIKFLLHFVKESKQDESGMPNNRFLAERTGGTYSTLKVQPAELEDSGVYFCASSGRTVLTGYNSPLHFGNGTRLTVT.

This sequence joins TRBV6-1 and TRBJ2-3, with D possibly being TRBD2 (5 bases). This CDR3 contains 14 residues. Per germline, CDR1 MNHNS and CDR2 SASEGT. Trimming shortened V by 3 bases and J by 6 bases, and 13 bases separated the two germline ends. CDR3: CASSEPRRPDTQYF. As DNA, the CDR3 is TGTGCCAGCAGTGAGCCTCGGAGGCCTGATACGCAGTATTTT.

The V gene is TRBV5-1, the J gene TRBJ2-1; possibly TRBD1 for D (6 bases). CDR1 is SGHRS, CDR2 YFSETQ, per germline. Trimming cost V 7 bases and J 2 bases, with 10 bases left between them. The CDR3 has 13 residues. The CDR3 DNA follows: TGCGCCAGCCAAACAGGGACCTACAATGAGCAGTTCTTC. Translating gives CASQTGTYNEQFF.

V and J are TRBV6-4 and TRBJ2-7; 9 nucleotides align to TRBD1. Germline V gene sequence: CDR1 MRHNA, CDR2 SNTAGT. The CDR3 consists of 15 residues. Trimming removed 6 bases from V and 3 bases from J; junction bases left unmatched: 9. The CDR3 DNA sequence: TGTGCCAGCAGCCCAGAACAGGGGGCTAACTACGAGCAGTACTTC. Translation: CASSPEQGANYEQYF.